The 10 T cell receptor beta chains below were found in one sample sequenced in a study of OX40 agonist ivuxolimab in advanced cancers. Method: immunoSEQ multiplex PCR; TCRdb's copy keeps in-frame clones and lacks some. The table shows about 23,000 clones, with approximately 80% occurring only once. Source: CD4+ or CD8+ T cells sorted from blood, taken in a trial of the OX40 agonist ivuxolimab. The receptor source for this set is an adult with an advanced solid tumor such as melanoma, head and neck, liver or kidney cancer.

This clone was seen a few times. The chain joins TRBV25-1 to TRBJ1-1; a weak D match, TRBD1 (6 bases). V shed 5 bases and J shed 0 bases, with 16 bases lying between them. The germline CDR1 and CDR2 sequences are MGHDK and SYGVNS. This CDR3 region has 16 residues. The CDR3 DNA is TGTGCCAGCAGTCGGACAGCTTGGGGAATGAACACTGAAGCTTTCTTT. It codes for CASSRTAWGMNTEAFF.

J is TRBJ2-7 and V is TRBV6-1; D is uncertain. Germline V gene data show CDR1 as MNHNS and CDR2 as SASEGT. The CDR3 is 11 residues long. The V and J ends lost 4 bases and 6 bases respectively, with 7 bases between them. DNA for the CDR3: TGTGCCAGCAGTGTTAGGGTCGAGCAGTACTTC. It translates to CASSVRVEQYF.

The chain recombines TRBV9 with TRBJ2-1; D unresolved. CDR1 is SGDLS, CDR2 YYNGEE, per germline. The V and J ends lost 3 bases and 4 bases respectively, with 5 bases between them. The CDR3 sequence is 12 residues long. The DNA for the CDR3 is TGTGCCAGCAGCGGGGGATACAATGAGCAGTTCTTC. Translated, it gives CASSGGYNEQFF.

CDR3 bases: TGTGCCACCCAAGACAGGGACCTAGACCGAGACACTGAAGCTTTCTTT. Residues: CATQDRDLDRDTEAFF. V usage is TRBV10-3 and J usage is TRBJ1-1; 7 bases are shared with TRBD1. V gave up 10 bases and J gave up 3 bases; unmatched junction bases: 17. The CDR3 loop spans 16 amino acids. The V gene's germline CDR1 is ENHRY and CDR2 SYGVKD.

This clone was seen a single time. This rearrangement joins TRBV11-2 to TRBJ2-1; D is ambiguous. CDR3 length equals 14 residues. Looked up from germline, CDR1 is SGHAT and CDR2 is FQNNGV. Trimming took 5 bases from V and 3 from J, leaving 11 bases between them. The CDR3 is CASSATKDYNEQFF. In DNA, the CDR3 is TGTGCCAGCAGCGCTACCAAAGACTACAATGAGCAGTTCTTC. The variable domain in full, with the rest retrieved from reference TRBV11-2 and TRBJ2-1, is EAGVAQSPRYKIIEKRQSVAFWCNPISGHATLYWYQQILGQGPKLLIQFQNNGVVDDSQLPKDRFSAERLKGVDSTLKIQPAKLEDSAVYLCASSATKDYNEQFFGPGTRLTVL.

This rearrangement joins TRBV19 to TRBJ1-5; D is ambiguous. The germline gives CDR1 LNHDA, CDR2 SQIVND (reference sequence). The CDR3 length is 14 residues. V was trimmed by 5 bases and J by 4 bases, leaving 12 bases between them. The CDR3 nucleotides are TGTGCCAGTAGTCGGACCCCGCTAAATCAGCCCCAGCATTTT. Encoded protein: CASSRTPLNQPQHF.

The rearrangement links TRBV27 to TRBJ1-5; D gene uncertain. Deletions cut 7 bases from V and 4 bases from J, with 14 bases between. The length of the CDR3 is 14 residues. Germline V gene lookup returns CDR1 MNHEY and CDR2 SMNVEV (reference sequence). The CDR3 loop reads CASKSADSNQPQHF. The CDR3 DNA follows: TGTGCCAGCAAATCCGCAGATTCTAATCAGCCCCAGCATTTT.

V is TRBV13 and J is TRBJ1-5, with unresolved D. Germline V gene lookup returns CDR1 PRHDT and CDR2 FYEKMQ (reference sequence). Trimming took off 0 bases at V and 1 base at J, with 7 bases between the two ends. The CDR3 length is 15 residues. The CDR3 reads CASSLGRRSNQPQHF. The CDR3 region has the DNA TGTGCCAGCAGCTTAGGGCGTCGAAGCAATCAGCCCCAGCATTTT.

The chain employs TRBV27 and TRBJ1-2; D ambiguous. Trimming removed 0 bases at V and 6 bases at J, with 14 bases between. This CDR3 region has 15 residues. Germline V gives CDR1 MNHEY, CDR2 SMNVEV (reference sequence). The CDR3 DNA is TGTGCCAGCAGTTTATCGCAGGCCTACCTAGATGGCTACACCTTC. Encoded protein: CASSLSQAYLDGYTF.

The chain recombines TRBV7-8 with TRBJ2-6; possible D gene TRBD1, 6 bases. The CDR3 spans 15 residues. Germline loops: CDR1 SGHVS, CDR2 FQNEAQ. V dropped 7 bases and J dropped 0 bases, with 10 bases sitting between them. The CDR3 region is CASNPQGSGANVLTF. The CDR3 nucleotides are TGTGCCAGCAACCCACAGGGCTCTGGGGCCAACGTCCTGACTTTC.